The sequence of this T cell receptor (beta chain) was determined in a study of blood T cell repertoires in COVID-19 (dated by TCRdb to about 2020). Regarding the complete study: The collaborator samples originated in the United States, Italy and Spain and spanned the acute and convalescent phases of COVID-19. The material from the prospective study consisted of cDNA or gDNA derived from T cells, B-cell-depleted T cells, or PBMCs. Subjects who had been exposed to COVID-19, were actively infected with it, or had recovered from it provided the deeply sampled blood TCRbeta repertoires that made up the dataset. The repertoires were released in a freely available public database intended as a resource for research on the immune response to SARS-CoV-2. The samples were drawn from the first 160 participants of the ongoing ImmuneRACE study and from some 1,300 subjects provided by 6 global collaborators. Sample metadata almost always included a de-identified subject ID, COVID-19 status, age in years and sex. Where available, HLA class I and class II types were obtained from metadata supplied by the sample provider rather than from assay-based typing.

TCRbeta CDR3 regions were amplified from genomic DNA by means of the immunoSEQ Assay, a bias-controlled multiplex PCR. Concerning the study's data processing: The number of nucleated cells in each sample was estimated from the amplification of reference gene primers within the assay. To quantify the absolute abundance of each unique TCRbeta CDR3 rearrangement, sequence reads were collapsed and filtered. For each sample, productive Simpson clonality was calculated as the square root of Simpson's diversity index over productive rearrangements. TCRdb limited this immuneACCESS table to in-frame rearrangements with V and J called. A share of clones is missing; checked studies link under half to unresolved V genes, and the rest is unexplained. That table is the source of V, J and clone size, and D and trimming were worked out from the DNA. The sample table shows about 150,000 clones, and roughly 80% are seen once. The top ten clonotypes cover 4% to 5% of the sample.

At one collaborating source in Seattle, patients were enrolled during active infection and were followed longitudinally through the course of disease. Each collaborating institution followed its own protocols to collect whole blood in K2EDTA tubes. For TCRbeta analysis, collaborator samples were shipped as frozen whole blood, as isolated PBMCs, or as DNA extracted from either sample type. Overall results and qualifications from the work: Clinical and demographic metadata were provided uncurated, with the amount varying by source and participant.

About this clone itself: Its antigen is currently not known. Nothing much larger sits one base from this clone, and base qualities are not available.

V loses 4 bases, J loses 1 base, and the germline ends lie 14 bases apart. From a lookup of the germline V gene (reference sequence), CDR1 and CDR2 are LNHDA and SQIVND. The CDR3 spans 15 residues, from the cysteine through the phenylalanine. The retained sequence is limited to the CDR3, 45 bases, with the frame set at the first base. The origin of this receptor is a woman between 65 and 79 years old with COVID-19, enrolled during active disease. This chain is built from TRBV19 and TRBJ2-7; no D gene is confidently identified. What was sequenced was peripheral blood. The sequence in DNA is TGTGCCAGTAGTACCCCCGGCCGGGTGTCCTACGAGCAGTACTTC. It encodes CASSTPGRVSYEQYF.